The 8 T cell receptor delta chains listed next were all sequenced from one sample in a study of gamma-delta chains in newborns, infants, children. TCRdb re-processed the reads via CATT. The sample has 6,400 or so delta-chain clones, more than 0.6% seen once. The sample consisted of blood. The origin of the receptors is a child who was a newborn, infant or young child, either healthy, febrile or measles-vaccinated (not recorded which).

This clone appeared a few times. Since a much larger clone is just one base distant, this may be a read error. Other DNA variants within this sample encode the same CDR3. This chain uses TRDV2 with TRDJ3; 8 bases are shared with TRDD3. This CDR3 has 17 amino acids. Germline V lookup: CDR1 GEAIGNYY, CDR2 EKD. The CDR3 here is CACDTGGYSWDTRQMFF. As DNA, the CDR3 is TGCGCCTGTGACACCGGGGGATACTCCTGGGACACCCGACAGATGTTTTTC.

This clone was seen a few times. A far larger clone differs by one base, so this is likely a read error. Other DNA sequences from this sample encode an identical CDR3 as well. The rearrangement uses TRDV2 and TRDJ3; 9 positions agree with TRDD3. The CDR3 length is 18 residues. The germline V gene encodes CDR1 GEAIGNYY and CDR2 EKD. CDR3 DNA sequence: TGCGCCTGTGACAATACTGGGGGAGTCTCCTGGGACACCCGACAGATGTTTTTC. This translates into CACDNTGGVSWDTRQMFF.

This clone occurred a few times. At one boundary the junction diverges from the germline segment, which might be a read error. The chain joins TRDV2 to TRDJ3; the match to TRDD3 covers 12 bases. The germline V gene has CDR1 GEAIGNYY and CDR2 EKD. There are 19 residues in the CDR3. The CDR3 nucleotides are TGTGCCCGTGACACCGCTGGGGGATACGGCTCCTGGGACACCCGACAGACGTTTTTC. Amino acid sequence: CARDTAGGYGSWDTRQTFF.

Note on this clone: At one of its ends the junction is not consistent with the germline gene, which may arise from a read error. The chain employs TRDV2 and TRDJ3, with no clear D. Germline V gene lookup returns CDR1 GEAIGNYY and CDR2 EKD. The CDR3 runs to 17 residues. CDR3: CACDGASTSRDTRQMFF. The DNA of the CDR3 is TGTGCCTGTGACGGGGCCTCCACCTCCCGGGACACCCGACAGATGTTTTTC.

This clone rates as medium-sized. The identical CDR3 is also encoded by other nucleotide sequences in the sample. V usage is TRDV2 and J usage is TRDJ3, with D perhaps matching TRDD3 (6 bases). Trimming cost V 0 bases and J 1 base, with 12 bases left between them. Per the germline V gene, CDR1 is GEAIGNYY and CDR2 is EKD. The CDR3 sequence is 18 residues long. CDR3 coding DNA: TGTGCCTGTGACACCGTCCGGGGGAGTTCCTGGGACACCCGACAGATGTTTTTC. Residues: CACDTVRGSSWDTRQMFF.

In its sample, this clone is medium-sized. Other DNA sequences of this sample code for an identical CDR3. CDR3 residues: CACDTPPTGGAYSWDTRQMFF. CDR3 nucleotides: TGTGCCTGTGACACTCCTCCTACTGGGGGAGCCTATTCCTGGGACACCCGACAGATGTTTTTC. This chain joins TRDV2 and TRDJ3, with TRDD3 matching over 9 bases. Looked up from germline, CDR1 is GEAIGNYY and CDR2 is EKD. V was clipped by 1 base and J by 1 base; unmatched bases: 13. There are 21 residues in the CDR3.

A word on this clone: Since a much larger clone is just one base distant, this may be a read error. Other DNA sequences in the same sample also yield this CDR3. The rearrangement uses TRDV2 and TRDJ3, with a possible D match to TRDD3 (5 bases). CDR1 GEAIGNYY and CDR2 EKD come from the germline V gene. The length of the CDR3 is 16 residues. DNA of the CDR3: TGTGCCTGTGACACAGTCTACTCCTGGGACACCCGGCAGATGTTTTTC. This gives the protein CACDTVYSWDTRQMFF.

Ten or more counts support this clone. It is likely a read error: a sequence one base away is far more abundant. The gene calls are TRDV2 and TRDJ3, with TRDD3 as a possible D gene (5 bases). The germline V gene encodes CDR1 GEAIGNYY and CDR2 EKD. The CDR3 totals 21 residues. The CDR3, as DNA: TGTGCCTGTGGCACCGTCACCCTGCGGGGGTTAGGCTCCTGGGACACCCGACAGATGTTTTTC. Its translation is CACGTVTLRGLGSWDTRQMFF.